This TCR beta chain was captured in a study of control samples from healthy donors and cancer patients. Libraries were prepared by immunoSEQ multiplex PCR; TCRdb keeps only in-frame clonotypes and omits some of them. The profile shows 150,000 to 200,000 clones, 90% to 95% of them singletons. The V gene's germline CDR1 is MDHEN and CDR2 SYDVKM. The CDR3 length is 16 residues. Deletions cut 2 bases from V and 0 bases from J, with 8 bases between. J is TRBJ1-6 and V is TRBV28; D not resolved. This clonotype was sampled from a woman in her 30s in good health. Sequencing was carried out using blood. This chain's CDR3 is CASSLAGSSYNSPLHF. In nucleotides, the CDR3 is TGTGCCAGCAGTTTAGCCGGAAGCTCCTATAATTCACCCCTCCACTTT.